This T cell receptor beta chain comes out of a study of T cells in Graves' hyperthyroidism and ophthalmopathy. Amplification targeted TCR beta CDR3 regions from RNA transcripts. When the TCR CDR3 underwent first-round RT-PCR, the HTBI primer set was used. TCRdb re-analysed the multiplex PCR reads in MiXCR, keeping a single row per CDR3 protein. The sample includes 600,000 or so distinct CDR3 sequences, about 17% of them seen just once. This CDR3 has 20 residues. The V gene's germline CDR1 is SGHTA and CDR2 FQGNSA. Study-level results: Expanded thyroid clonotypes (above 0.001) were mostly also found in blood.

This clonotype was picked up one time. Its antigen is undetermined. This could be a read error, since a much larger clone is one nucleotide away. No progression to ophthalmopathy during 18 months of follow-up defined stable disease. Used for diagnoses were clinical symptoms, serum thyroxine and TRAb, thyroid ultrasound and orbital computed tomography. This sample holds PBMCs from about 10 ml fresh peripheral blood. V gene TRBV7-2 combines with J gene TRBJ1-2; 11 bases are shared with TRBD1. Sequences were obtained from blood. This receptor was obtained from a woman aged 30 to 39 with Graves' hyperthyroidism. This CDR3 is CANSLAFAGTGGPGGNGYTF. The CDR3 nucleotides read TGTGCCAACAGCTTAGCTTTCGCGGGGACAGGGGGGCCGGGCGGAAATGGCTACACCTTC.